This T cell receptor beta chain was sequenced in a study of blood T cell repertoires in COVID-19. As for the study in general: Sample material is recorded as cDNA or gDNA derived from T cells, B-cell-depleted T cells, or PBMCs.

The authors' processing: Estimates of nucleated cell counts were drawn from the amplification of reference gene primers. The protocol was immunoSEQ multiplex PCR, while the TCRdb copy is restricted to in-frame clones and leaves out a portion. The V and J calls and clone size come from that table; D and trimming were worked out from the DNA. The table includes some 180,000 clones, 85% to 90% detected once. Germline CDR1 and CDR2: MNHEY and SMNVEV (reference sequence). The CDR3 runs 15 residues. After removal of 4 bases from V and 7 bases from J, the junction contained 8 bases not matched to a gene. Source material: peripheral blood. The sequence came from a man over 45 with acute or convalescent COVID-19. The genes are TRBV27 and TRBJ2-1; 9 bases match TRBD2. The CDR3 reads CASSYASSGINEQFF. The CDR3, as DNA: TGTGCCAGCAGTTATGCGTCTAGCGGGATAAATGAGCAGTTCTTC.